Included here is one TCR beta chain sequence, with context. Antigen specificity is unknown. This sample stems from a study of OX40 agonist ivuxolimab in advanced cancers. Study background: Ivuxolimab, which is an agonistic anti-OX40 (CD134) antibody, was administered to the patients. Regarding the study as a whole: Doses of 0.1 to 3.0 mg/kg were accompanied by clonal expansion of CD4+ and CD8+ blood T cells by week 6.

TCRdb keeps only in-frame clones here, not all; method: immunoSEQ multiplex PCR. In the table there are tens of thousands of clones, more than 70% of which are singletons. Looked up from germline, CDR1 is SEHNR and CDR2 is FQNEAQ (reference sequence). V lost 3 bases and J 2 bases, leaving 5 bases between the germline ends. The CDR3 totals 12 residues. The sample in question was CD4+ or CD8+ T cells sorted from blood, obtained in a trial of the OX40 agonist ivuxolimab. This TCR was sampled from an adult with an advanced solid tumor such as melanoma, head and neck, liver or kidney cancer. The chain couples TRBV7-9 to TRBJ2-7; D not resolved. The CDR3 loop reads CASSFQPYEQYF. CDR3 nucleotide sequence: TGTGCCAGCAGCTTCCAACCCTACGAGCAGTACTTC.